Below, 32 T cell receptor beta chains from the same sample are listed, as sequenced in a study of cytomegalovirus exposure and HLA in healthy donors. Vbeta (60) and Jbeta (13) primers were used in the PCR. TCRdb's copy holds only in-frame clones and misses some; the assay was immunoSEQ multiplex PCR. This table holds around 140,000 clones, roughly 85% found once. Sequencing was performed on PBMCs. These TCRs come from a middle-aged man in good health and CMV-seronegative.

J is TRBJ2-2 and V is TRBV7-6; 7 nucleotides match TRBD1. The V segment lost 1 base and the J segment 1 base; nucleotides outside the gene matches: 3. This CDR3 contains 16 residues. From germline, CDR1 is SGHVS and CDR2 FNYEAQ. The DNA for the CDR3 is TGTGCCAGCAGCTTAGTGGGACAGAGGAACACCGGGGAGCTGTTTTTT. Translating it yields CASSLVGQRNTGELFF. The full variable domain, completed using reference TRBV7-6 and TRBJ2-2, is GAGVSQSPRYKVTKRGQDVALRCDPISGHVSLYWYRQALGQGPEFLTYFNYEAQQDKSGLPNDRFSAERPEGSISTLTIQRTEQRDSAMYRCASSLVGQRNTGELFFGEGSRLTVL.

V gene TRBV6-5 combines with J gene TRBJ2-5, with D tentatively TRBD1 (6 bases). The CDR3 spans 14 residues. V lost 7 bases and J 2 bases, leaving 14 bases between the germline ends. The germline CDR1 and CDR2 sequences are MNHEY and SVGAGI. The CDR3 DNA is TGTGCCAGCAAGACACTTAGGGGGCAAGAGACCCAGTACTTC. Its protein is CASKTLRGQETQYF.

The gene calls are TRBV7-8 and TRBJ1-2, with unresolved D. The CDR3 contains 14 residues. V dropped 5 bases and J dropped 2 bases, with 12 bases sitting between them. Germline CDR1 SGHVS, CDR2 FQNEAQ. In DNA form, the CDR3 reads TGTGCCAGCAGCCCCGCCGGGAGGAACTATGGCTACACCTTC. This encodes CASSPAGRNYGYTF.

The rearrangement joins TRBV5-3 to TRBJ1-5, with 8 bases identical to TRBD1. TRBV5-3 qualifies as an ORF whose function is uncertain. Trimming cost V 5 bases and J 3 bases; bases outside gene matches: 4. The CDR3 sequence is 14 residues long. DNA for the CDR3: TGTGCCAGAAGGGGGGACAGGCCCAATCAGCCCCAGCATTTT. It encodes CARRGDRPNQPQHF.

This clone appeared a single time. The chain combines TRBV2 with TRBJ2-7; 8 bases are shared with TRBD1. The germline CDR1 and CDR2 sequences are SNHLY and FYNNEI. After removal of 9 bases from V and 3 bases from J, the junction contained 10 bases not matched to a gene. This CDR3 has 14 residues. The CDR3 bases are TGTGCCAGTAGCCGGGACAGGACGATCTACGAGCAGTACTTC. This gives the protein CASSRDRTIYEQYF.

The chain carries TRBV18 and TRBJ2-5; D is undetermined. CDR3 length: 14 residues. Per germline, CDR1 KGHSH and CDR2 LQKENI. Trimming took off 1 base at V and 5 bases at J, with 11 bases between the two ends. This CDR3 reads CASSPQTGPETQYF. In DNA, the CDR3 is TGTGCCAGCTCACCACAAACGGGTCCGGAGACCCAGTACTTC.

V is TRBV30 and J is TRBJ2-5; maybe TRBD2 (7 bases). Per the germline V gene, CDR1 is GTSNPN and CDR2 is SVGIG (reference sequence). The V gene lost 4 bases and the J gene lost 1 base, with 13 bases spanning the gap. This CDR3 comprises 14 residues. CDR3 bases: TGTGCCTGGAAACTAGGGGGGGGCCAAGAGACCCAGTACTTC. It is translated as CAWKLGGGQETQYF.

The CDR3 is CSVETGVSYEQYF. CDR3 DNA: TGCAGCGTTGAAACAGGGGTCTCCTACGAGCAGTACTTC. This chain joins TRBV29-1 and TRBJ2-7, with TRBD1 matching over 7 bases. Germline values: CDR1 SQVTM, CDR2 ANQGSEA. J was trimmed by 0 bases and V by 2 bases; bases with no gene match: 1. The CDR3 runs to 13 residues.

V usage is TRBV9 and J usage is TRBJ2-1, with TRBD1 as a possible D gene (5 bases). Germline CDR1 SGDLS, CDR2 YYNGEE. The V end lost 0 bases, the J end lost 6 bases, and 19 bases lay between the germline ends. The CDR3 totals 17 residues. The CDR3 sequence: CASSVEIGVTSTNEQFF. The CDR3 nucleotides read TGTGCCAGCAGCGTAGAAATAGGGGTGACTTCTACCAATGAGCAGTTCTTC.

The rearrangement uses TRBV29-1 and TRBJ1-1; D is perhaps TRBD1 (5 bases). The CDR3 contains 13 residues. V gave up 2 bases and J gave up 0 bases, with 7 bases separating them. Germline values: CDR1 SQVTM, CDR2 ANQGSEA. CDR3 in DNA: TGCAGCGTTGAACTGGGGCTGAACACTGAAGCTTTCTTT. Encoded protein: CSVELGLNTEAFF.

The genes are TRBV19 and TRBJ2-3; 9 bases fit TRBD2. The ends lost 6 bases at V and 4 bases at J; junction bases unmatched: 11. Per the germline V gene, CDR1 is LNHDA and CDR2 is SQIVND (reference sequence). The CDR3 covers 16 residues. The CDR3, as DNA: TGTGCCAGTAGAGCCTGGGCGGGGGGGCCGGCAGATACGCAGTATTTT. Its translation is CASRAWAGGPADTQYF.

The genes are TRBV4-1 and TRBJ1-3, with D tentatively TRBD1 (5 bases). There are 16 residues in the CDR3. Germline V gives CDR1 MGHRA, CDR2 YSYEKL. With 0 bases removed from V and 4 bases from J, the gap between germline ends came to 13 bases. DNA of the CDR3: TGCGCCAGCAGCCAAGATCGGGCCAGGGAAGGAAACACCATATATTTT. Translation: CASSQDRAREGNTIYF.

The CDR3 region has the DNA TGTGCCAGCAGTCCTCTTATGGGACAGACATACAATGAGCAGTTCTTC. Translating it yields CASSPLMGQTYNEQFF. The chain has TRBV28 and TRBJ2-1, with 7 bases identical to TRBD1. V trimming: 5 bases; J trimming: 4 bases; junction bases outside the gene matches: 11. The CDR3 length is 16 residues. Germline lookup yields CDR1 MDHEN and CDR2 SYDVKM.

The V call is TRBV7-3, the J call TRBJ2-7, with 7 bases identical to TRBD1. The CDR3 is 14 residues long. Trimming cost V 5 bases and J 3 bases; bases outside gene matches: 7. The germline V gene encodes CDR1 SGHTA and CDR2 FQGTGA. The chain's CDR3 is CASSPSGDSYEQYF. The CDR3 DNA sequence: TGTGCCAGCAGCCCGTCTGGGGACAGCTACGAGCAGTACTTC.

The rearrangement uses TRBV6-5 and TRBJ1-3, with no clear D. V lost 3 bases and J lost 4, with 7 bases in between. Germline V gives CDR1 MNHEY, CDR2 SVGAGI. CDR3 size: 13 residues. The CDR3 nucleotides are TGTGCCAGCAGTTATGACATAGGAAACACCATATATTTT. Translation gives CASSYDIGNTIYF.

The chain employs TRBV10-3 and TRBJ2-7, with 8 positions matching TRBD1. V trimming: 10 bases; J trimming: 2 bases; junction bases outside the gene matches: 13. Per the germline V gene, CDR1 is ENHRY and CDR2 is SYGVKD. This CDR3 is 15 amino acids long. This chain's CDR3 is CATKEGTGITYEQYF. The CDR3 DNA is TGTGCCACCAAAGAGGGGACAGGAATCACCTACGAGCAGTACTTC.

The chain couples TRBV30 to TRBJ2-5; 8 bases align to TRBD2. Germline loops: CDR1 GTSNPN, CDR2 SVGIG (reference sequence). There are 17 residues in the CDR3. Trimming removed 0 bases from V and 2 bases from J; junction bases left unmatched: 11. In DNA form, the CDR3 reads TGTGCCTGGAGTGTAGACCGCGGGAGGCCCCTTCAAGAGACCCAGTACTTC. This encodes CAWSVDRGRPLQETQYF.

Note on this clone: The DNA is left out, because the CDR3 cannot be placed on it with certainty; the CDR3 is given as TCRdb lists it. This chain joins TRBV7-9 and TRBJ1-1. From its first to its last residue, the CDR3 has 13 amino acids. Germline assignment: CDR1 SEHNR and CDR2 FQNEAQ (reference sequence). CDR3 amino acids: CASSYILETEAFF.

Only a few counts were recorded for this clone. The chain uses TRBV7-9 and TRBJ2-6; possible D gene TRBD1, 5 bases. From germline, CDR1 is SEHNR and CDR2 FQNEAQ (reference sequence). With 5 bases removed from V and 0 bases from J, the gap between germline ends came to 20 bases. The CDR3 is 19 amino acids. The CDR3 protein is CASSTDSLGSDSGANVLTF. The CDR3, as DNA: TGTGCCAGCAGCACCGACAGTTTAGGGTCCGACTCTGGGGCCAACGTCCTGACTTTC.

CDR3 in amino acids: CASSPAVRGSGTSFYEQYF. CDR3 nucleotide sequence: TGTGCCAGCAGCCCGGCGGTTAGGGGCTCGGGGACATCCTTCTACGAGCAGTACTTC. The rearrangement uses TRBV11-2 and TRBJ2-7; tentative D call: TRBD1 (6 bases). This CDR3 has 19 amino acids. Germline values: CDR1 SGHAT, CDR2 FQNNGV. Trimming pared 5 bases from V and 3 bases from J, leaving 29 bases between.

There are a few counts of this clone. The genes are TRBV5-6 and TRBJ2-1, with 11 bases that match TRBD2. Germline-derived CDR1 and CDR2 are SGHDT and YYEEEE. Losses at the gene ends were 4 bases for V and 4 bases for J; bases not matched to a gene: 4. This CDR3 has 15 amino acids. CDR3 region: CASSRRLAGYNEQFF. In nucleotides, the CDR3 is TGTGCCAGCAGCCGGCGACTAGCGGGGTACAATGAGCAGTTCTTC.

The V gene is TRBV2, the J gene TRBJ2-5; D is undetermined. The germline V gene encodes CDR1 SNHLY and CDR2 FYNNEI. The CDR3 contains 11 residues. The V end lost 7 bases, the J end lost 7 bases, and 10 bases lay between the germline ends. The CDR3 is CASTPLLTQYF. CDR3 DNA sequence: TGTGCCAGCACCCCTCTTTTGACCCAGTACTTC.

The chain is built from TRBV28 and TRBJ1-2; 7 positions match TRBD1. The CDR3 loop spans 16 amino acids. J lost 1 base, V lost 8 bases, and 13 bases had no gene match. Germline CDR1 reads MDHEN; CDR2 reads SYDVKM. The CDR3 region has the DNA TGTGCCAGCGACACTACACCAGGGGGGTATAACTATGGCTACACCTTC. As protein: CASDTTPGGYNYGYTF.

V and J are TRBV4-2 and TRBJ2-3; TRBD1 matches at 10 bases. In germline, CDR1 is LGHNA, CDR2 YNFKEQ. The CDR3 is made up of 18 amino acids. With 0 bases clipped from V and 0 bases from J, the junction kept 6 bases outside the gene matches. CDR3 sequence (DNA): TGTGCCAGCAGCCAAGACCAGGGACAGGGGTTTAGCACAGATACGCAGTATTTT. This translates into CASSQDQGQGFSTDTQYF.

V and J are TRBV9 and TRBJ2-5; the D gene is possibly TRBD2 (5 bases). V lost 2 bases, J lost 6 bases, and 14 bases lay in between. This CDR3 is built from 14 residues. The germline V gene has CDR1 SGDLS and CDR2 YYNGEE. CDR3 DNA sequence: TGTGCCAGCAGCGTGGGGTGGGAGAGGAAGACCCAGTACTTC. Its translation is CASSVGWERKTQYF.

This clone was recorded a few times. The rearrangement links TRBV6-6 to TRBJ1-2; D call uncertain. The V and J ends lost 5 bases and 9 bases respectively, with 13 bases between them. Germline V gene data show CDR1 as MNHNY and CDR2 as SVGAGI (reference sequence). CDR3 length: 12 residues. CDR3 bases: TGTGCCAGCAGTGTCGGCCCGGGGAGCTACACCTTC. It is translated as CASSVGPGSYTF.

This clone was observed a few times. The rearrangement joins TRBV11-2 to TRBJ2-7; D may be TRBD2 (6 bases). Trimming removed 1 base at V and 2 bases at J, with 9 bases between. The germline gives CDR1 SGHAT, CDR2 FQNNGV. This CDR3 is 14 amino acids long. Here the CDR3 reads CASSLGGGAYEQYF. Written as DNA, the CDR3 is TGTGCCAGCAGCTTAGGTGGCGGGGCCTACGAGCAGTACTTC.

The chain is built from TRBV18 and TRBJ2-7, with D perhaps matching TRBD1 (5 bases). The CDR3 runs 13 residues. Germline CDR1 and CDR2: KGHSH and LQKENI. With 2 bases removed from V and 6 bases from J, the gap between germline ends came to 11 bases. CDR3 sequence (DNA): TGTGCCAGCTCACCAAAAGGGGCCGGCGAGCAGTACTTC. Its protein is CASSPKGAGEQYF. The full variable domain, with the rest looked up from reference TRBV18 and TRBJ2-7, is NAGVMQNPRHLVRRRGQEARLRCSPMKGHSHVYWYRQLPEEGLKFMVYLQKENIIDESGMPKERFSAEFPKEGPSILRIQQVVRGDSAAYFCASSPKGAGEQYFGPGTRLTVT.

The chain uses TRBV5-1 and TRBJ1-2, with D tentatively TRBD1 (6 bases). V lost 4 bases and J lost 4, with 11 bases in between. Per the germline V gene, CDR1 is SGHRS and CDR2 is YFSETQ. The CDR3 runs 13 residues. DNA of the CDR3: TGCGCCAGCAGCCCGGAGGACAGCTATGGCTACACCTTC. Translating it yields CASSPEDSYGYTF. The complete variable domain, with remaining parts taken from reference TRBV5-1 and TRBJ1-2, reads KAGVTQTPRYLIKTRGQQVTLSCSPISGHRSVSWYQQTPGQGLQFLFEYFSETQRNKGNFPGRFSGRQFSNSRSEMNVSTLELGDSALYLCASSPEDSYGYTFGSGTRLTVV.

The rearrangement uses TRBV11-2 and TRBJ1-1, with 7 bases aligning to TRBD1. This CDR3 region has 15 residues. Per the germline V gene, CDR1 is SGHAT and CDR2 is FQNNGV. V trimming: 5 bases; J trimming: 1 base; junction bases outside the gene matches: 7. This CDR3 is CASSLRTGPNTEAFF. The CDR3 nucleotides are TGTGCCAGCAGCCTGAGGACAGGACCGAACACTGAAGCTTTCTTT.

The chain couples TRBV14 to TRBJ1-3; the D gene is possibly TRBD1 (6 bases). The CDR3 extends over 14 amino acids. V lost 6 bases, J lost 2 bases, and 11 bases lay in between. Germline V lookup: CDR1 SGHDN, CDR2 FVKESK. This chain's CDR3 is CASRRSGAGNTIYF. CDR3 bases: TGTGCCAGCAGGCGGTCAGGGGCTGGAAACACCATATATTTT.

The rearrangement joins TRBV11-1 to TRBJ2-1, with 9 bases lining up with TRBD1. The CDR3 is 16 residues long. Germline V lookup: CDR1 SGHAT, CDR2 FQDESV (reference sequence). V shed 3 bases, J shed 6 bases, and the junction held 9 bases outside the gene matches. CDR3 sequence (DNA): TGTGCCAGCAGCTTTCCGGGACAGGGTTCCCGCAATGAGCAGTTCTTC. Protein sequence: CASSFPGQGSRNEQFF.